The 8 T cell receptor beta chains presented below share a single source sample, sequenced in a study of T cell clonotyping in hematopoietic cell transplantation. The table came from immunoSEQ multiplex PCR; TCRdb's copy has only in-frame clones and leaves some out. The data show 70,000 or so clones, approximately 94% seen once. Sequencing was carried out using peripheral blood mononuclear cells. These receptor sequences come from a man aged 45-65 years in good health. Some clones in this sample may be carry-over from other donors' samples.

The chain carries TRBV5-1 and TRBJ2-1, with D tentatively TRBD2 (6 bases). The CDR3 consists of 12 residues. V was trimmed by 2 bases and J by 8 bases, leaving 8 bases between them. CDR1 and CDR2 (germline): SGHRS, YFSETQ. The CDR3: CASSFSGDEQFF. CDR3 bases: TGCGCCAGCAGCTTTTCGGGGGATGAGCAGTTCTTC.

The chain couples TRBV19 to TRBJ1-6; TRBD1 matches 7 bases. The germline gives CDR1 LNHDA, CDR2 SQIVND (reference sequence). The ends lost 6 bases at V and 10 bases at J; junction bases unmatched: 9. The CDR3 is made up of 14 amino acids. CDR3 sequence (DNA): TGTGCCAGTAGCCATACAGGGGTTGAATCACCCCTCCACTTT. Translating gives CASSHTGVESPLHF.

The J gene is TRBJ1-1, the V gene TRBV4-2; D gene ambiguous. The CDR3 is 14 amino acids. Germline values: CDR1 LGHNA, CDR2 YNFKEQ. V shed 0 bases and J shed 4 bases, with 9 bases lying between them. CDR3 region: CASSQESHLTEAFF. The DNA of the CDR3 is TGTGCCAGCAGCCAAGAATCGCACCTCACTGAAGCTTTCTTT.

The chain joins TRBV6-1 to TRBJ1-2; the D gene is possibly TRBD1 (6 bases). Germline CDR1 MNHNS, CDR2 SASEGT. Trimming pared 6 bases from V and 3 bases from J, leaving 11 bases between. The CDR3 sequence is 13 residues long. CDR3 protein: CASRQGIDYGYTF. The CDR3, as DNA: TGTGCCAGCAGGCAGGGGATTGACTATGGCTACACCTTC.

The chain couples TRBV6-5 to TRBJ1-3; D remains ambiguous. CDR3 size: 15 residues. The ends were cut back, 6 bases at V and 0 bases at J, with 12 bases in the middle. The germline V gene encodes CDR1 MNHEY and CDR2 SVGAGI. CDR3 coding DNA: TGTGCCAGCAGGCGCGCGGGCAACTCTGGAAACACCATATATTTT. It codes for CASRRAGNSGNTIYF.

This chain links TRBV28 with TRBJ1-3; D ambiguous. The CDR3 spans 13 residues. From germline, CDR1 is MDHEN and CDR2 SYDVKM. Deletions cut 9 bases from V and 2 bases from J, with 11 bases between. CDR3 region: CASLWDAGNTIYF. In DNA form, the CDR3 reads TGTGCCAGTTTGTGGGATGCTGGAAACACCATATATTTT.

The rearrangement joins TRBV11-2 to TRBJ1-2; D is unclear. V shed 1 base and J shed 5 bases, with 11 bases lying between them. CDR3 length: 14 amino acids. Germline V CDR1 and CDR2: SGHAT, FQNNGV. The CDR3 protein is CASSLGNTEYGYTF. CDR3 nucleotide sequence: TGTGCCAGCAGCTTAGGCAACACGGAATATGGCTACACCTTC.

This clone appeared a few times. The genes are TRBV7-2 and TRBJ2-5; D might be TRBD2 (7 bases). V was trimmed by 1 base and J by 2 bases, leaving 17 bases between them. The length of the CDR3 is 17 residues. Germline V gene sequence: CDR1 SGHTA, CDR2 FQGNSA. Here the CDR3 reads CASSLVGGGTYQETQYF. As DNA, the CDR3 is TGTGCCAGCAGCTTAGTAGGGGGGGGGACATATCAAGAGACCCAGTACTTC. The full variable domain, its missing parts supplied by reference TRBV7-2 and TRBJ2-5, is GAGVSQSPSNKVTEKGKDVELRCDPISGHTALYWYRQSLGQGLEFLIYFQGNSAPDKSGLPSDRFSAERTGGSVSTLTIQRTQQEDSAVYLCASSLVGGGTYQETQYFGPGTRLLVL.